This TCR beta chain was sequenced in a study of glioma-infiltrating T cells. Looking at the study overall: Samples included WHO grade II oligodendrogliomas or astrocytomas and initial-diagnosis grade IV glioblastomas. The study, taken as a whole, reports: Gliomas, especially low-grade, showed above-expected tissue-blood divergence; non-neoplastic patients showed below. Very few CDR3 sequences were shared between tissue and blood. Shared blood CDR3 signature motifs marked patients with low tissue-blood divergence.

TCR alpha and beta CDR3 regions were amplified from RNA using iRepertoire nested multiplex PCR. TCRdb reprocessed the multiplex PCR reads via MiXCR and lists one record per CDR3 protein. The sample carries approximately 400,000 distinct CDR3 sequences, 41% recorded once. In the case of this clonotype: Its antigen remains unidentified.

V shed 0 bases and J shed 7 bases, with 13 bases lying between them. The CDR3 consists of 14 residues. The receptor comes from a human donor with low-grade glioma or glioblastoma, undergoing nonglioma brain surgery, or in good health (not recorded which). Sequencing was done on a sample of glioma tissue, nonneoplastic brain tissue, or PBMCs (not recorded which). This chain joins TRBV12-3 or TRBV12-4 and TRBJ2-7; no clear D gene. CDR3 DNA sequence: TGTGCCAGCAGTTTAGCCCTGAGCTTGGGGGAGCAGTACTTC. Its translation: CASSLALSLGEQYF.